This T cell receptor beta chain was sequenced during a study of early T cells in non-severe SARS-CoV-2 infection. This CDR3 contains 12 residues. CDR1 SGDLS and CDR2 YYNGEE come from the germline V gene. V shed 4 bases and J shed 8 bases, with 9 bases lying between them. Using its own MiXCR run on the 5' RACE reads, TCRdb lists one record per CDR3 protein. The sample has more than 95,000 distinct CDR3 sequences; approximately 16% are singletons. As concerns this clonotype: As yet, its antigen is unknown.

General study results and limits: CD4 and private specificities were missed by VDJdb matching, which favored anti-spike CD8 responses.

The sequence came from an adult who was a healthcare worker with PCR-confirmed SARS-CoV-2 infection or an uninfected control (not recorded which). J is TRBJ1-4 and V is TRBV9; tentative D call: TRBD1 (5 bases). The source material was whole blood. CDR3 DNA sequence: TGTGCCAGCAGCTCGGAGGGGGAAAAACTGTTTTTT. It encodes CASSSEGEKLFF.